The 25 T cell receptor beta chains below were found in one sample sequenced in a study of glioma-infiltrating T cells. Amplification of TCR alpha and beta CDR3 regions from RNA used iRepertoire nested multiplex PCR. TCRdb redid the calling of the multiplex PCR reads with MiXCR, one entry per CDR3 protein. The repertoire holds roughly 200,000 distinct CDR3 sequences, with more than 35% as singletons. Sequenced sample: glioma tissue, nonneoplastic brain tissue, or PBMCs (not recorded which). Every receptor here comes from a human donor with low-grade glioma or glioblastoma, undergoing nonglioma brain surgery, or in good health (not recorded which).

In its sample, this clonotype was seen many times. The V gene is TRBV27, the J gene TRBJ2-1; D call uncertain. The germline V gene has CDR1 MNHEY and CDR2 SMNVEV (reference sequence). V was clipped by 2 bases and J by 4 bases, with 15 bases between them. The CDR3 runs to 16 residues. Here the CDR3 reads CASSLLRVPGYNEQFF. The CDR3 nucleotides are TGTGCCAGCAGTTTACTCCGGGTCCCTGGTTACAATGAGCAGTTCTTC.

Only one count was recorded for this clonotype. A much larger clonotype is one base distant, so this may be a read error. The chain carries TRBV28 and TRBJ2-3; the match to TRBD2 covers 9 bases. This CDR3 has 16 residues. With V trimmed by 3 bases and J by 7 bases, 11 bases remained unmatched. Germline V lookup: CDR1 MDHEN, CDR2 SYDVKM. As DNA, the CDR3 is TGTGCCAGCAGTTTTGGGCGGGAGGGAGGTATGCATACGCAGTATTTT. It encodes CASSFGREGGMHTQYF.

This clonotype was observed at least ten times. The chain uses TRBV6-1 and TRBJ2-7, with D possibly TRBD1 on 5 matching bases. Germline V gives CDR1 MNHNS, CDR2 SASEGT. V was trimmed by 4 bases and J by 2 bases, leaving 21 bases between them. CDR3 length: 17 amino acids. CDR3: CASSASIYRTDTYEQYF. Written as DNA, the CDR3 is TGTGCCAGCAGTGCCAGCATATATCGGACGGACACCTACGAGCAGTACTTC.

This clonotype was seen at least ten times. The gene calls are TRBV5-1 and TRBJ2-7, with D unclear. CDR1 is SGHRS, CDR2 YFSETQ, per germline. The CDR3 totals 12 residues. Trimming removed 1 base from V and 7 bases from J, with 9 bases in between. CDR3 sequence reads: CASSLFGQEQYF. DNA for the CDR3: TGCGCCAGCAGCTTGTTCGGCCAGGAGCAGTACTTC.

On this clonotype: The germline gene is not matched at one end of the junction; a read error may be the cause. The J gene is TRBJ1-1, the V gene TRBV20-1, with D perhaps matching TRBD1 (6 bases). The CDR3 extends over 13 amino acids. The V gene's germline CDR1 is DFQATT and CDR2 SNEGSKA (reference sequence). The CDR3 loop reads CSDRTGRLGGAFF. The CDR3 DNA reads as TGCAGTGATAGAACAGGGAGATTGGGTGGAGCTTTCTTT.

In the case of this clonotype: A read error may be the cause here, since a much bigger clone is one base away. This chain connects TRBV6-2 or TRBV6-3 to TRBJ2-7, with D possibly matching TRBD1 (5 bases). The V gene's germline CDR1 is MNHEY and CDR2 SVGEGT. This CDR3 spans 14 amino acids. Trimming shortened V by 10 bases and J by 4 bases, and 20 bases separated the two germline ends. The CDR3 here is CATAALRQSYEQYF. In nucleotides, the CDR3 is TGTGCCACCGCTGCCCTGAGACAGTCTTACGAGCAGTACTTC.

Turning to this clonotype: This may arise from a read error, as a much more abundant clone is one base away. The chain has TRBV14 and TRBJ2-3; 8 bases align to TRBD1. The CDR3 spans 15 residues. CDR1 and CDR2 (germline): SGHDN, FVKESK. The CDR3 sequence is CARSQGVTGGETQYF. DNA for the CDR3: TGTGCCAGAAGCCAAGGCGTCACAGGGGGAGAAACGCAGTATTTT. The full variable domain, with the rest looked up from reference TRBV14 and TRBJ2-3, is EAGVTQFPSHSVIEKGQTVTLRCDPISGHDNLYWYRRVMGKEIKFLLHFVKESKQDESGMPNNRFLAERTGGTYSTLKVQPAELEDSGVYFCARSQGVTGGETQYFGPGTRLTVL.

A remark on this clonotype: The conserved phenylalanine or tryptophan normally closing the CDR3 is absent here, so this likely arose from a read error. No DNA is shown, since the ends of the CDR3 on it are uncertain; the CDR3 is the one TCRdb lists. This chain connects TRBV20-1 to TRBJ2-5. 12 amino acids form the CDR3, both terminal residues included. Germline CDR1 reads DFQATT; CDR2 reads SNEGSKA (reference sequence). CDR3 residues: CSDRDIPSLLHL.

The rearrangement uses TRBV29-1 and TRBJ2-7; D not resolved. The ends were cut back, 4 bases at V and 0 bases at J, with 10 bases in the middle. Germline-derived CDR1 and CDR2 are SQVTM and ANQGSEA. This CDR3 spans 13 amino acids. Here the CDR3 DNA reads TGCAGCGTTGGCTTTCCTAGCTCCTACGAGCAGTACTTC. Its translation: CSVGFPSSYEQYF.

The CDR3: CATSRDRVAKNIQYF. The DNA of the CDR3 is TGTGCCACCAGCAGAGATCGGGTAGCCAAAAACATTCAGTACTTC. The gene calls are TRBV15 and TRBJ2-4; no clear D. The CDR3 is 15 amino acids. Looked up from germline, CDR1 is LNHNV and CDR2 is YYDKDF (reference sequence). V gave up 0 bases and J gave up 0 bases, with 6 bases separating them.

In this sample, this clonotype turned up many times. V and J are TRBV28 and TRBJ1-6, with TRBD1 matching over 7 bases. The CDR3 sequence is 19 residues long. CDR1 is MDHEN and CDR2 is SYDVKM in the germline V gene. V was pared by 2 bases and J by 6 bases, with 16 bases of the junction left unmatched. CDR3 region: CASSLGRGFRLSGNSPLHF. CDR3 nucleotide sequence: TGTGCCAGCAGTTTAGGCAGGGGGTTTAGGCTATCGGGTAATTCACCCCTCCACTTT.

There are a few counts of this clonotype. This may come from a read error, since a much larger clone is one base off. The CDR3 DNA reads TGTGCCAGCGGTATGCGGCAGTACACCTACAATGAGCAGTTCTTC. It codes for CASGMRQYTYNEQFF. The V gene is TRBV27, the J gene TRBJ2-1; D ambiguous. The V end lost 8 bases, the J end lost 2 bases, and 16 bases lay between the germline ends. Germline assignment: CDR1 MNHEY and CDR2 SMNVEV (reference sequence). The length of the CDR3 is 15 residues.

Worth noting for this clonotype: A read error is possible here, since a much larger clone lies one base away. V and J are TRBV2 and TRBJ1-2; the D gene is possibly TRBD1 (5 bases). The germline CDR1 and CDR2 sequences are SNHLY and FYNNEI. The length of the CDR3 is 14 residues. Between the trimmed V and J ends, which lost 7 bases and 9 bases, there was a span of 21 bases. The CDR3 nucleotides read TGTGCCAGCACCCAGACACCGAACCAGGGTTGCTACACCTTC. This encodes CASTQTPNQGCYTF.

This clonotype was seen at least ten times. The chain joins TRBV20-1 to TRBJ1-2; D is perhaps TRBD1 (6 bases). V was cut by 3 bases and J by 6 bases, with 11 bases left in between. Germline assignment: CDR1 DFQATT and CDR2 SNEGSKA (reference sequence). The CDR3 sequence is 12 residues long. CDR3 nucleotide sequence: TGCAGTGCTAGCCCGCAGGGGAATGGCTACACCTTC. Residues: CSASPQGNGYTF.

On this clonotype: A read error may be the cause here, since a much bigger clone is one base away. V gene TRBV20-1 combines with J gene TRBJ1-3; TRBD1 is a possible D gene (5 bases). CDR3 length equals 16 residues. CDR1 and CDR2 (germline): DFQATT, SNEGSKA (reference sequence). The ends were cut back, 0 bases at V and 5 bases at J, with 17 bases in the middle. CDR3 in DNA: TGCAGTGCTAGAGACCGAGGGACCCGTTTTCGAAACACCATATATTTT. Amino acids: CSARDRGTRFRNTIYF.

Comments on this clonotype: A read error may explain this, as a much larger clone is one base away. The J gene is TRBJ1-1, the V gene TRBV5-1, with D possibly TRBD1 on 5 matching bases. CDR3 length: 15 amino acids. CDR1 and CDR2 from the germline V gene are SGHRS and YFSETQ. The CDR3 sequence: CAISLAGGENTEAFF. In DNA form, the CDR3 reads TGCGCCATCAGCTTGGCCGGGGGAGAGAACACTGAAGCTTTCTTT. The whole variable domain, filled in from reference TRBV5-1 and TRBJ1-1, reads KAGVTQTPRYLIKTRGQQVTLSCSPISGHRSVSWYQQTPGQGLQFLFEYFSETQRNKGNFPGRFSGRQFSNSRSEMNVSTLELGDSALYLCAISLAGGENTEAFFGQGTRLTVV.

The chain employs TRBV28 and TRBJ2-5, with D tentatively TRBD1 (5 bases). Per the germline V gene, CDR1 is MDHEN and CDR2 is SYDVKM. V shed 5 bases and J shed 1 base, with 11 bases lying between them. This CDR3 contains 14 residues. DNA of the CDR3: TGTGCCAGCAGTGGCGTAGGGGCCCAAGAGACCCAGTACTTC. Residues: CASSGVGAQETQYF.

This clonotype has ten or more counts. This chain uses TRBV7-6 with TRBJ2-3; D gene unclear. The CDR3 contains 15 residues. Deletions cut 5 bases from V and 2 bases from J, with 14 bases between. The germline CDR1 and CDR2 sequences are SGHVS and FNYEAQ. DNA for the CDR3: TGTGCCAGCAGCAACGACGGATGGTACACAGATACGCAGTATTTT. It is translated as CASSNDGWYTDTQYF.

The table lists this clonotype with many counts. The chain links TRBV2 to TRBJ2-3; D remains unclear. Trimming pared 8 bases from V and 0 bases from J, leaving 9 bases between. The CDR3 is made up of 13 amino acids. CDR1 and CDR2 from the germline V gene are SNHLY and FYNNEI. This CDR3 reads CASVLGSTDTQYF. The CDR3 DNA sequence: TGTGCCAGCGTTTTGGGAAGCACAGATACGCAGTATTTT. Variable domain in full (rest from reference TRBV2 and TRBJ2-3): EPEVTQTPSHQVTQMGQEVILRCVPISNHLYFYWYRQILGQKVEFLVSFYNNEISEKSEIFDDQFSVERPDGSNFTLKIRSTKLEDSAMYFCASVLGSTDTQYFGPGTRLTVL.

There are a few counts of this clonotype. The V and J genes are TRBV2 and TRBJ1-1; 9 nucleotides align to TRBD1. This CDR3 has 13 amino acids. Looked up from germline, CDR1 is SNHLY and CDR2 is FYNNEI. Trimming removed 4 bases from V and 5 bases from J; junction bases left unmatched: 2. The CDR3 nucleotides read TGTGCCAGCAGTGCGGGACAGGGTACTGAAGCTTTCTTT. Its protein is CASSAGQGTEAFF.

This clonotype occurred many times. CDR3 region: CSARLAGDRPYF. The CDR3, as DNA: TGCAGTGCTAGATTAGCGGGAGACCGCCCGTATTTT. The chain combines TRBV20-1 with TRBJ2-3, with TRBD2 identical over 9 bases. Germline V gives CDR1 DFQATT, CDR2 SNEGSKA (reference sequence). The CDR3 consists of 12 residues. The V and J ends lost 2 bases and 14 bases, in that order; junction bases with no gene match: 8.

This chain uses TRBV4-2 with TRBJ2-3, with D tentatively TRBD1 (5 bases). CDR3 length equals 16 residues. The V and J ends lost 4 bases and 1 base respectively, with 15 bases between them. Germline CDR1 is LGHNA and CDR2 is YNFKEQ. The CDR3 loop is CASSPLGPGRTDTQYF. The CDR3 DNA follows: TGTGCCAGCAGCCCATTGGGGCCAGGGCGCACAGATACGCAGTATTTT.

V gene TRBV28 combines with J gene TRBJ2-5; 7 bases line up with TRBD1. CDR1 MDHEN and CDR2 SYDVKM come from the germline V gene. The V gene end was trimmed by 5 bases and the J gene end by 1 base; junction bases not matched to a gene: 7. The CDR3 length is 15 residues. CDR3 nucleotide sequence: TGTGCCAGCAGTGAACCGGGACAGCCCCAAGAGACCCAGTACTTC. Its translation: CASSEPGQPQETQYF.

About this clonotype: A read error may explain this, as a much larger clone is one base away. This chain joins TRBV14 and TRBJ1-1, with a possible D match to TRBD1 (6 bases). This CDR3 is built from 14 residues. With 2 bases removed from V and 4 bases from J, the gap between germline ends came to 11 bases. In germline, CDR1 is SGHDN, CDR2 FVKESK. CDR3 residues: CASSQSQGRTEAFF. CDR3 sequence (DNA): TGTGCCAGCAGCCAAAGTCAGGGGCGCACTGAAGCTTTCTTT.

Note on this clonotype: Mismatch with germline at one junction end may stem from a read error. V is TRBV20-1 and J is TRBJ2-1; 7 bases align to TRBD2. The CDR3 has 15 amino acids. Germline lookup yields CDR1 DFQATT and CDR2 SNEGSKA (reference sequence). CDR3 loop: CSARDGGSSYHEQFF. The CDR3 DNA is TGCAGTGCTAGAGACGGGGGGAGCTCCTACCATGAGCAGTTCTTC.